This T cell receptor beta chain is from a study of blood T cells in healthy people across ages. A second PCR of roughly 7 to 11 cycles used a sample-barcoded 5' primer and a J-beta primer mix. TCRdb redid the calling of the 5' RACE reads with MiXCR, one entry per CDR3 protein. The sample contains hundreds of thousands of distinct CDR3 sequences, 20% to 25% of which appear only once. The V and J ends lost 1 base and 4 bases respectively, with 22 bases between them. This CDR3 spans 18 amino acids. Germline assignment: CDR1 SGHTA and CDR2 FQGNSA. Healthy individuals of Caucasian origin from Russia, aged roughly 6 to 95, served as donors. These same records also appear under a second study, on T cells of mothers and their children. This second study notes: Related mother-child pairs showed slightly higher but non-significant overlap than unrelated pairs. The authors found no persistent microchimeric T cell clones.

This sequence originates from a boy aged 10-17 years in good health. Sequenced: blood. This chain connects TRBV7-2 to TRBJ2-5; maybe TRBD1 (5 bases). The CDR3 here is CASSLVWIGASWSETQYF. The CDR3 DNA follows: TGTGCCAGCAGCTTAGTATGGATAGGGGCTAGTTGGTCAGAGACCCAGTACTTC.